What follows is one T cell receptor (beta chain) and its context. This clone occurred many times. Its antigen has not been determined. No much larger clonotype is one base removed from it; base qualities were not supplied. Library preparation employed PCR. Instrument used: Illumina HiSeq 4000. High-throughput sequencing was used to profile the TCR beta-chain CDR3 region of every patient. As for how the authors treated the data: The researchers built a classifier to tell apart papillary thyroid cancer patients with distant metastasis, based on CDR3 differences among clinicopathological groups. To measure repertoire diversity the researchers used the Shannon index, while the Morisita-Horn index served to gauge how similar the tumor and blood repertoires were. The public reads were quality trimmed at Q25 with fastp and then assembled into clones with MiXCR by TCRdb, keeping productive beta chains. TCRdb's processing, not the authors' own work, is the source of the V and J calls. The table for this sample lists 25,000 to 30,000 clones; 24% of them were counted only once. The ten top clones hold more than 12% of the sample.

This sample was taken from a study of metastatic and nonmetastatic thyroid tumors (dated by TCRdb to 2020 to 2021). Turning to the overall study: Repertoires from peripheral blood and from tumor or nodule tissue samples of malignant and benign thyroid patients were compared. The full study reports these points: In both blood and tumor samples, malignant tumors were reported to have significantly higher TCR beta diversity than benign nodules.

For CDR1 and CDR2, the germline V gene lists MGHDK and SYGVNS. From its cysteine to its phenylalanine, the CDR3 spans 15 amino acids. The only DNA kept is the CDR3, 45 bases in frame from the first base. V has 4 bases trimmed and J has 3 bases trimmed; junction bases matching no gene number 5. No patient had received any treatment before thyroid surgery. The study retrospectively analysed patient clinical samples collected from the early 2010s to the late 2010s using T-cell receptor beta sequencing. The sequenced material came from blood. This TCR was sampled from a female donor with papillary thyroid cancer or a benign thyroid nodule (not recorded which). Some clones in this sample may be carry-over from other donors' samples. This receptor chain uses TRBV25-1 and TRBJ1-1, with TRBD1 identical over 10 junction bases. The CDR3 region reads CASSGRDRGDTEAFF. In nucleotide form, the sequence is TGTGCCAGCAGTGGCCGGGACAGGGGTGACACTGAAGCTTTCTTT.